These 25 T cell receptor beta chains were sequenced from one sample in a study of Ad26.COV2.S vaccination and SARS-CoV-2 variants. As to treatment: around 19 received Ad26.COV2.S at low or high dose, single or two shots; about five received placebo; per-sample allocation not given. On day 63 after the first injection, vaccine and placebo recipients gave samples. Here immunoSEQ multiplex PCR was the method, and the copy in TCRdb shows in-frame clones only, minus some. The top ten hold 2.5% of the sample, which has roughly 500,000 clones, approximately 89% seen once. The specimen was peripheral blood, collected in a trial of Ad26.COV2.S vaccine versus placebo. The source of these receptors is a person aged 18 to 65 who received the Ad26.COV2.S COVID-19 vaccine or a placebo.

The J gene is TRBJ1-5, the V gene TRBV7-3; unclear D gene. V lost 0 bases to trimming and J lost 11 bases, with 11 bases between them. Germline CDR1 and CDR2: SGHTA and FQGTGA. The CDR3 totals 13 residues. Here the CDR3 DNA reads TGTGCCAGCAGCTTAACATCCGACGAGGCCCAGCATTTT. Its translation is CASSLTSDEAQHF.

The chain joins TRBV18 to TRBJ1-2; D might be TRBD1 (6 bases). In germline, CDR1 is KGHSH, CDR2 LQKENI. V was trimmed by 3 bases and J by 4 bases, leaving 15 bases between them. There are 15 residues in the CDR3. This chain's CDR3 is CASSPGGTGFYGYTF. The CDR3 coding sequence is TGTGCCAGCTCACCCGGCGGAACAGGGTTCTATGGCTACACCTTC.

This chain uses TRBV6-4 with TRBJ2-2, with TRBD2 matching 13 bases. The ends lost 1 base at V and 4 bases at J; junction bases unmatched: 3. The length of the CDR3 is 17 residues. Germline-derived CDR1 and CDR2 are MRHNA and SNTAGT. Written as DNA, the CDR3 is TGTGCCAGCAGTGACTGGGGACTAGCGGGGCGCACCGGGGAGCTGTTTTTT. Its protein product is CASSDWGLAGRTGELFF.

J is TRBJ1-5 and V is TRBV29-1; no reliable D call. The V and J ends lost 4 bases and 0 bases respectively, with 7 bases between them. The CDR3 loop spans 13 amino acids. From germline, CDR1 is SQVTM and CDR2 ANQGSEA. The CDR3 DNA is TGCAGCGTTGTTGCCGGTAGCAATCAGCCCCAGCATTTT. This gives the protein CSVVAGSNQPQHF. The variable domain in full, with the rest retrieved from reference TRBV29-1 and TRBJ1-5, is SAVISQKPSRDICQRGTSLTIQCQVDSQVTMMFWYRQQPGQSLTLIATANQGSEATYESGFVIDKFPISRPNLTFSTLTVSNMSPEDSSIYLCSVVAGSNQPQHFGDGTRLSIL.

The genes are TRBV18 and TRBJ2-5; D may be TRBD2 (6 bases). This CDR3 contains 17 residues. Germline CDR1 and CDR2: KGHSH and LQKENI. Trimming shortened V by 3 bases and J by 5 bases, and 22 bases separated the two germline ends. CDR3 in amino acids: CASSPNPPPRGKETQYF. The CDR3 DNA follows: TGTGCCAGCTCACCGAACCCTCCCCCCCGGGGGAAGGAGACCCAGTACTTC. Full variable domain (rest looked up from reference TRBV18 and TRBJ2-5): NAGVMQNPRHLVRRRGQEARLRCSPMKGHSHVYWYRQLPEEGLKFMVYLQKENIIDESGMPKERFSAEFPKEGPSILRIQQVVRGDSAAYFCASSPNPPPRGKETQYFGPGTRLLVL.

This chain links TRBV3-1 (or the pseudogene TRBV3-2) with TRBJ2-5; 7 positions match TRBD2. Germline CDR1 and CDR2: LGHDT and YNNKEL (reference sequence). V gave up 1 base and J gave up 4 bases; unmatched junction bases: 6. This CDR3 has 15 residues. CDR3 coding DNA: TGTGCCAGCAGCCAAGGGACTAGTGGTGGAGAGACCCAGTACTTC. It is translated as CASSQGTSGGETQYF.

The V gene is TRBV29-1, the J gene TRBJ1-2; 7 positions agree with TRBD1. V shed 7 bases and J 7 bases; nucleotides not matched to a gene: 9. The CDR3 is 12 amino acids. Germline loops: CDR1 SQVTM, CDR2 ANQGSEA. The CDR3 DNA sequence: TGCAGCGAACGTGACAGGGACGGTGGCTACACCTTC. Protein product: CSERDRDGGYTF. Supplemented by reference TRBV29-1 and TRBJ1-2, the full variable domain reads SAVISQKPSRDICQRGTSLTIQCQVDSQVTMMFWYRQQPGQSLTLIATANQGSEATYESGFVIDKFPISRPNLTFSTLTVSNMSPEDSSIYLCSERDRDGGYTFGSGTRLTVV.

V and J are TRBV11-2 and TRBJ1-1; 9 bases are shared with TRBD1. The CDR3 has 13 amino acids. Per germline, CDR1 SGHAT and CDR2 FQNNGV. V was pared by 5 bases and J by 9 bases, with 7 bases of the junction left unmatched. The CDR3: CASSPGQGLKAFF. The DNA for the CDR3 is TGTGCCAGCAGCCCCGGACAGGGGCTAAAAGCTTTCTTT. The whole variable domain, remainder taken from reference TRBV11-2 and TRBJ1-1, is EAGVAQSPRYKIIEKRQSVAFWCNPISGHATLYWYQQILGQGPKLLIQFQNNGVVDDSQLPKDRFSAERLKGVDSTLKIQPAKLEDSAVYLCASSPGQGLKAFFGQGTRLTVV.

This clone was seen more than once but under ten times. The chain links TRBV13 to TRBJ1-3; D is undetermined. Germline V lookup: CDR1 PRHDT, CDR2 FYEKMQ (reference sequence). CDR3 size: 14 residues. V was trimmed by 5 bases and J by 0 bases, leaving 8 bases between them. The CDR3 sequence: CASSRGRSGNTIYF. In DNA, the CDR3 is TGTGCCAGCAGCCGGGGTCGCTCTGGAAACACCATATATTTT.

CDR3 sequence (DNA): TGCGCCAGCAGCCAGACCTCCGTACTCAGGGGGCGGACTGAAGCTTTCTTT. This gives the protein CASSQTSVLRGRTEAFF. This chain uses TRBV4-1 with TRBJ1-1, with 8 bases identical to TRBD1. CDR1 and CDR2 from the germline V gene are MGHRA and YSYEKL. The CDR3 covers 17 residues. V shed 3 bases, J shed 5 bases, and the junction held 14 bases outside the gene matches.

The genes are TRBV7-2 and TRBJ2-2; 7 bases are a match to TRBD2. Germline V gene lookup returns CDR1 SGHTA and CDR2 FQGNSA. Trimming removed 3 bases from V and 1 base from J; junction bases left unmatched: 8. CDR3 length: 17 amino acids. The CDR3: CASSLAKTSENTGELFF. In nucleotides, the CDR3 is TGTGCCAGCAGCTTGGCTAAAACTAGCGAGAACACCGGGGAGCTGTTTTTT.

This clone appeared a single time. The chain combines TRBV19 with TRBJ2-1; D not certain. Trimming removed 1 base from V and 4 bases from J, with 11 bases in between. The length of the CDR3 is 15 residues. Per the germline V gene, CDR1 is LNHDA and CDR2 is SQIVND (reference sequence). This CDR3 reads CASSIGSYGYNEQFF. The CDR3 DNA reads TGTGCCAGTAGTATAGGAAGTTACGGGTACAATGAGCAGTTCTTC. Full variable domain (remainder filled in from reference TRBV19 and TRBJ2-1): DGGITQSPKYLFRKEGQNVTLSCEQNLNHDAMYWYRQDPGQGLRLIYYSQIVNDFQKGDIAEGYSVSREKKESFPLTVTSAQKNPTAFYLCASSIGSYGYNEQFFGPGTRLTVL.

The genes are TRBV6-5 and TRBJ1-6; 7 nucleotides line up with TRBD1. Germline V gives CDR1 MNHEY, CDR2 SVGAGI. This CDR3 has 14 amino acids. With 8 bases clipped from V and 8 bases from J, the junction kept 9 bases outside the gene matches. The CDR3 DNA reads TGTGCCAGCGTCTCTACGGGACAGTATTCACCCCTCCACTTT. Translated: CASVSTGQYSPLHF.

This chain joins TRBV28 and TRBJ1-5; maybe TRBD1 (5 bases). The V gene lost 6 bases and the J gene lost 7 bases, with 19 bases spanning the gap. Germline CDR1 and CDR2: MDHEN and SYDVKM. The CDR3 runs to 15 residues. In nucleotides, the CDR3 is TGTGCCAGCAGGATCGGGGCCGAGATTTGGCAGCCCCAGCATTTT. This gives the protein CASRIGAEIWQPQHF.

The genes are TRBV5-1 and TRBJ2-3; 9 bases align to TRBD1. Germline V gives CDR1 SGHRS, CDR2 YFSETQ. With 1 base clipped from V and 2 bases from J, the junction kept 5 bases outside the gene matches. There are 16 residues in the CDR3. CDR3 residues: CASSLNRGRFTDTQYF. Written as DNA, the CDR3 is TGCGCCAGCAGCTTGAACAGGGGGCGCTTCACAGATACGCAGTATTTT.

The rearrangement joins TRBV6-6 to TRBJ2-5; a weak D match, TRBD1 (6 bases). The CDR3 length is 15 residues. The V end was cut by 6 bases, the J end by 2 bases, with 16 bases between. Germline loops: CDR1 MNHNY, CDR2 SVGAGI (reference sequence). The CDR3 is CASSLGQFRQETQYF. The CDR3 nucleotides are TGTGCCAGCAGCCTCGGACAGTTTCGGCAAGAGACCCAGTACTTC.

The count of this clone is one. This chain connects TRBV6-5 to TRBJ2-6; the D gene is possibly TRBD1 (7 bases). The CDR3 sequence is 15 residues long. The V gene's germline CDR1 is MNHEY and CDR2 SVGAGI. V gave up 8 bases and J gave up 1 base, with 12 bases separating them. The CDR3 here is CASLQGGSGANVLTF. CDR3 bases: TGTGCCAGCCTCCAGGGGGGTTCTGGGGCCAACGTCCTGACTTTC.

V usage is TRBV10-3 and J usage is TRBJ1-6; 11 bases match TRBD1. The V segment lost 6 bases and the J segment 1 base; nucleotides outside the gene matches: 2. The CDR3 extends over 16 amino acids. Germline loops: CDR1 ENHRY, CDR2 SYGVKD. CDR3 sequence: CAIRGTGGSYNSPLHF. Written as DNA, the CDR3 is TGTGCCATCAGGGGGACAGGGGGATCCTATAATTCACCCCTCCACTTT.

This chain links TRBV27 with TRBJ2-3; D not certain. With 5 bases removed from V and 3 bases from J, the gap between germline ends came to 12 bases. CDR3 size: 14 residues. The germline V gene encodes CDR1 MNHEY and CDR2 SMNVEV (reference sequence). As DNA, the CDR3 is TGTGCCAGCAGTCCGGATTTGTGGACAGATACGCAGTATTTT. Protein: CASSPDLWTDTQYF.

This clone was recorded a few times. The J gene is TRBJ1-1, the V gene TRBV18; 9 bases agree with TRBD1. V shed 0 bases, J shed 1 base, and the junction held 3 bases outside the gene matches. The CDR3 is made up of 16 amino acids. Per germline, CDR1 KGHSH and CDR2 LQKENI. The CDR3 bases are TGTGCCAGCTCACCACCCGGGACAGGGAGGAACACTGAAGCTTTCTTT. Translated: CASSPPGTGRNTEAFF. The full variable domain, completed using reference TRBV18 and TRBJ1-1, is NAGVMQNPRHLVRRRGQEARLRCSPMKGHSHVYWYRQLPEEGLKFMVYLQKENIIDESGMPKERFSAEFPKEGPSILRIQQVVRGDSAAYFCASSPPGTGRNTEAFFGQGTRLTVV.

The genes are TRBV6-5 and TRBJ2-5; a possible D gene is TRBD1 (6 bases). Trimming cost V 7 bases and J 4 bases, with 19 bases left between them. Germline-derived CDR1 and CDR2 are MNHEY and SVGAGI. The length of the CDR3 is 15 residues. CDR3 sequence reads: CASNAPRGLRETQYF. CDR3 coding DNA: TGTGCCAGCAACGCACCAAGGGGGTTGCGAGAGACCCAGTACTTC.

This rearrangement joins TRBV6-1 to TRBJ2-7; D is unresolved. Germline V lookup: CDR1 MNHNS, CDR2 SASEGT. The CDR3 is 11 amino acids. V lost 2 bases to trimming and J lost 3 bases, with 2 bases between them. CDR3 sequence: CASSENYEQYF. CDR3 bases: TGTGCCAGCAGTGAAAACTACGAGCAGTACTTC.

The V call is TRBV29-1, the J call TRBJ1-1, with 7 nucleotides matching TRBD1. Losses at the gene ends were 7 bases for V and 4 bases for J; bases not matched to a gene: 6. The CDR3 runs 12 residues. The V gene's germline CDR1 is SQVTM and CDR2 ANQGSEA. DNA for the CDR3: TGCAGCGGGACCCGACAGGGCACTGAAGCTTTCTTT. It encodes CSGTRQGTEAFF.

This rearrangement joins TRBV11-3 to TRBJ1-6; no reliable D call. This CDR3 comprises 13 residues. CDR1 is SGHNT, CDR2 YENEEA, per germline. Trimming shortened V by 5 bases and J by 7 bases, and 9 bases separated the two germline ends. The CDR3 DNA reads TGTGCCAGCAGCCAAGAGTTAAATTCACCCCTCCACTTT. This gives the protein CASSQELNSPLHF. The whole variable domain, remainder taken from reference TRBV11-3 and TRBJ1-6, is EAGVVQSPRYKIIEKKQPVAFWCNPISGHNTLYWYLQNLGQGPELLIRYENEEAVDDSQLPKDRFSAERLKGVDSTLKIQPAELGDSAVYLCASSQELNSPLHFGNGTRLTVT.

The chain is built from TRBV4-1 and TRBJ2-7; 7 positions agree with TRBD1. The germline V gene has CDR1 MGHRA and CDR2 YSYEKL. With 3 bases clipped from V and 4 bases from J, the junction kept 9 bases outside the gene matches. The length of the CDR3 is 15 residues. CDR3 in amino acids: CASSQRPGQSYEQYF. The DNA of the CDR3 is TGCGCCAGCAGCCAGCGCCCGGGACAGAGTTACGAGCAGTACTTC.